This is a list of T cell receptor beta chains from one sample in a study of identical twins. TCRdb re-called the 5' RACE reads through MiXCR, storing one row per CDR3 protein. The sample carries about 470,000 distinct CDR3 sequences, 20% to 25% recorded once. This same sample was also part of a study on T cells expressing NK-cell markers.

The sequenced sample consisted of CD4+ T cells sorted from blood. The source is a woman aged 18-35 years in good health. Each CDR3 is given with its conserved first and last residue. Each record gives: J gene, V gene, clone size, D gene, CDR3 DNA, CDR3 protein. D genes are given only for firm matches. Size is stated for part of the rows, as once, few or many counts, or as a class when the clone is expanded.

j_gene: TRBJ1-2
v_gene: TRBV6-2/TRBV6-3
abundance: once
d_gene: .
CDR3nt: TGTGCCAGCAGACTAGATTTGACTAACTATGGCTACACCTTC
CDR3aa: CASRLDLTNYGYTF

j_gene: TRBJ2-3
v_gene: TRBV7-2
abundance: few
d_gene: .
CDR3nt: TGTGCCAGCAGCTTAGGGGTTCGGCGCGGCGATACGCAGTATTTT
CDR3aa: CASSLGVRRGDTQYF

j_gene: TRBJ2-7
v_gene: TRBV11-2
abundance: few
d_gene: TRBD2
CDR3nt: TGTGCCAGCAGCACCCTTAGCGGGAGGTTCCCGGGGGAGCAGTACTTC
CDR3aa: CASSTLSGRFPGEQYF

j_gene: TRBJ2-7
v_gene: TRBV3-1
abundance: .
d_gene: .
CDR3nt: TGTGCCAGCAGCCAAGATCGAGGTTCAAAGAGGAGGAACGAGCAGTACTTC
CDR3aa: CASSQDRGSKRRNEQYF

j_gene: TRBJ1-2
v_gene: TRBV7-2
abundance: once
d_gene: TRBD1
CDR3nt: TGTGCCAGCAGCCAGGTACAGGGGGCAAGGGGCTACACCTTC
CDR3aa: CASSQVQGARGYTF

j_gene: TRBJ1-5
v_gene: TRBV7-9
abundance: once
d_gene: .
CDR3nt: TGTGCCAGCAGCCCCTCGGGCACCCCACGGGGCAATCAGCCCCAGCATTTT
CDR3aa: CASSPSGTPRGNQPQHF

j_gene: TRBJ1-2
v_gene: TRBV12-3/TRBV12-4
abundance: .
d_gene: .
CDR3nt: TGTGCCAGCAGTTTAGATGGTGGGGGCTTGCAATCATTC
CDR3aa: CASSLDGGGLQSF

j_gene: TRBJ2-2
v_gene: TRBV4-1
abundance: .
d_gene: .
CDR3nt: TGCGCCAGCAGCCAAGAGGGGAATCGCGCCGGGGAGCTGTTTTTT
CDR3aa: CASSQEGNRAGELFF

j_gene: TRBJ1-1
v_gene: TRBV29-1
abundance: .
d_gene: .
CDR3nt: TGCAGCGTTGTGGTCCGGGCGGGGAACACTGAAGCTTTCTTT
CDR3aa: CSVVVRAGNTEAFF

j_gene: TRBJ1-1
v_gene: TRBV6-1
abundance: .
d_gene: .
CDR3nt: TGTGCCAGCAGGCTGACTGAGAACACTGAAGCTTTCTTT
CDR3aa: CASRLTENTEAFF

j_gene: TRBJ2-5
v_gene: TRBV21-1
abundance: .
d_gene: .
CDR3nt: TGTGCCAGCAGCAAAGCGTGGGGGCTTGGAGAGACCCAGTACTTC
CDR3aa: CASSKAWGLGETQYF

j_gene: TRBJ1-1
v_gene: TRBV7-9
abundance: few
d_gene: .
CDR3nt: TGTGCCAGCAGCTTACAAGTTGAAGCTTTCTTT
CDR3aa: CASSLQVEAFF

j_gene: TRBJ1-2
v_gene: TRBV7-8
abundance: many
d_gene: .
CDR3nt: TGTGCCAGCAGCTTAGCGTGGGCAGGGAAAGATGGCTACACCTTC
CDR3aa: CASSLAWAGKDGYTF

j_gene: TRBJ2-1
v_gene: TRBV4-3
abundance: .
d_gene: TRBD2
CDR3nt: TGCGCCAGCAGCCAAGGTCTAGCGGGGACCACCTACAATGAGCAGTTCTTC
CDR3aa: CASSQGLAGTTYNEQFF

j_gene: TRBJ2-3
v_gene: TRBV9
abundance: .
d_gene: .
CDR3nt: TGTGCCAGCAGCCATTCTGGGACAAATCCTAGCACAGATACGCAGTATTTT
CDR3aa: CASSHSGTNPSTDTQYF

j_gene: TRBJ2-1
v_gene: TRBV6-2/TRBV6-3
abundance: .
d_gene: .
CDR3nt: TGTGCCAGCAGTCCCCTTCCGGGGTACAATGAGCAGTTCTTC
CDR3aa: CASSPLPGYNEQFF

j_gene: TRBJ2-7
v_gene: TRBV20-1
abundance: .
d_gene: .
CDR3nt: TGCAGTGCGTCGGACTTATCCTACGAGCAGTACTTC
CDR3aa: CSASDLSYEQYF

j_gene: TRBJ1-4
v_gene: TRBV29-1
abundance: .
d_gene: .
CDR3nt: TGCAGCGTGGATGGACAAGGGAGAGAAAAACTGTTTTTT
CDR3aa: CSVDGQGREKLFF

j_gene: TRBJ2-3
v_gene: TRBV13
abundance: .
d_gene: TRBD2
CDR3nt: TGTGCCAGCAGCTCCTTAGCGGGAGACGCAGATACGCAGTATTTT
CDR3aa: CASSSLAGDADTQYF

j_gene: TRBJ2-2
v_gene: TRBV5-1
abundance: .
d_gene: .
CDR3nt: TGCGCCAGCAGCTTCTCCAGTCCGCGGCCCGGGGAGCTGTTTTTT
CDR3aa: CASSFSSPRPGELFF

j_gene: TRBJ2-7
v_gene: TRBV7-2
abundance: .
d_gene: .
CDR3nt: TGTGCCAGCAGCGGGGACAACTACTACGAGCAGTACTTC
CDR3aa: CASSGDNYYEQYF

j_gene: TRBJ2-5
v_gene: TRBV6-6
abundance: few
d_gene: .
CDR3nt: TGTGCCACCCTTACCCCAGGGCGGGAGACCCAGTACTTC
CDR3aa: CATLTPGRETQYF

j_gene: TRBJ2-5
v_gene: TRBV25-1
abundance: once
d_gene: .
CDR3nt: TGTGCCAGCAGTGATCTCGGAACGGGTGACCAAGAGTCCCAGTACTTC
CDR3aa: CASSDLGTGDQESQYF

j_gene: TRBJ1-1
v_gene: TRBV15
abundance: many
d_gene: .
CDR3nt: TGTGCCACCAGCAGAGATAGCAGGGCCCCTGAAGCTTTCTTT
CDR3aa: CATSRDSRAPEAFF

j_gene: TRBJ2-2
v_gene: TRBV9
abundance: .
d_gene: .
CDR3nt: TGTGCCAGCTCCTCAGGGGCGGGCACCGGGGAGCTGTTTTTT
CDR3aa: CASSSGAGTGELFF

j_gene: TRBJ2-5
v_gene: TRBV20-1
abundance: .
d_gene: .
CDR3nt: TGCAGTGCTAGCTTACAAATGGAGACCCAGTACTTC
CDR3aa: CSASLQMETQYF

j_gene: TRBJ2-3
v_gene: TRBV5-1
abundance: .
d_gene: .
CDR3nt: TGCGCCAGCAGCCAGATAGAGGGCACAGATACGCAGTATTTT
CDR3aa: CASSQIEGTDTQYF

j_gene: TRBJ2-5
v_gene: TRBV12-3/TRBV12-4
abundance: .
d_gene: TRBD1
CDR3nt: TGTGCCAGCGCCGGGACAGGGGGCTGGGAGACCCAGTACTTC
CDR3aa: CASAGTGGWETQYF

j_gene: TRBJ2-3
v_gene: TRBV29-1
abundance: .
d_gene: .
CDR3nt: TGCAGCGTTGATCTTAGCGGTACCGATACGCAGTATTTT
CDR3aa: CSVDLSGTDTQYF

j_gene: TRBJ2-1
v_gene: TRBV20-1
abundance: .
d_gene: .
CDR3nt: TGCAGTGCTTATAAGCAGCAGAACAATGAGCAGTTCTTC
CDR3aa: CSAYKQQNNEQFF

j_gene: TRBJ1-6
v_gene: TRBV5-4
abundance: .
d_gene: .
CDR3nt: TGTGCCAGCAGCCCCACCGTCTCCTATAATTCACCCCTCCACTTT
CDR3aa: CASSPTVSYNSPLHF

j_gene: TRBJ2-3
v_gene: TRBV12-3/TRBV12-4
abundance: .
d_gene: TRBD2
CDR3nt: TGTGCCAGCAGCAGGACTAGCGGGGGGCCAGATACGCAGTATTTT
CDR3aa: CASSRTSGGPDTQYF

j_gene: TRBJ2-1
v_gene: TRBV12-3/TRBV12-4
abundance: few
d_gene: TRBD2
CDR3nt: TGTGCCAGCAGCTCCCCTAGCGGGGGGGCCTACAATGAGCAGTTCTTC
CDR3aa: CASSSPSGGAYNEQFF

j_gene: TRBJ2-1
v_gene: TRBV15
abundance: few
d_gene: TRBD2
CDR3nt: TGTGCCACCAGCAGGGTAGCGGGGTCCTACAATGAGCAGTTCTTC
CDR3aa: CATSRVAGSYNEQFF

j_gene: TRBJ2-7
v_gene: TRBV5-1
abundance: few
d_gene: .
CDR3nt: TGCGCCAGCAGCTTGGGACGCGGAGTTTCCTACGAGCAGTACTTC
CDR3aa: CASSLGRGVSYEQYF

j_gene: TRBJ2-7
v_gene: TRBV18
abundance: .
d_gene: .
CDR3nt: TGTGCCAGCTCCCCCAATCCCTACGAGCAGTACTTC
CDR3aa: CASSPNPYEQYF

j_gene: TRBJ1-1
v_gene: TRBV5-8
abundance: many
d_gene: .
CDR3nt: TGTGCCAGCAGCTTTAGCTCTGAAGCTTTCTTT
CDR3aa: CASSFSSEAFF

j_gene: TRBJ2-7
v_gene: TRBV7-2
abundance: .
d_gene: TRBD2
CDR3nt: TGTGCCAGCAGCCTACAGATAGCGGGCGAGCAGTACTTC
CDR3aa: CASSLQIAGEQYF

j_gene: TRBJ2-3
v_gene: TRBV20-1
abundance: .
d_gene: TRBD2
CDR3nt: TGCAGTGCTCCTCCGGGACTAGCGGGGGGGGTAAGCACAGATACGCAGTATTTT
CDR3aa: CSAPPGLAGGVSTDTQYF

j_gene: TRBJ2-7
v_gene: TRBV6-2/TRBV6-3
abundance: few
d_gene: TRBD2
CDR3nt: TGTGCCAGCCTCCGACTAGCAGGCGGCGACGAGCAGTACTTC
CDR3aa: CASLRLAGGDEQYF

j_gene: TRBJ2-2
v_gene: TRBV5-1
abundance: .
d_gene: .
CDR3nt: TGCGCCAGCAGCTTCCAGCGATCCACCGGGGAGCTGTTTTTT
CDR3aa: CASSFQRSTGELFF

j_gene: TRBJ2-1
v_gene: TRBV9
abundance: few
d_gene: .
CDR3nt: TGTGCCAGCAGCCTCCGAGGAGGACTCACTATCGATGAGCAGTTCTTC
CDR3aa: CASSLRGGLTIDEQFF

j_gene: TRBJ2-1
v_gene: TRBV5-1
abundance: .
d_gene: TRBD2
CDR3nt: TGCGCCAGCAGTAGAGGGGAGGGTGAGCAGTTCTTC
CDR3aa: CASSRGEGEQFF

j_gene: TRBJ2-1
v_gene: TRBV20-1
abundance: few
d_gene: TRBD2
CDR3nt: TGCAGTGCCCCCCGGGGGGGGCTCGGCGATGAGCAGTTCTTC
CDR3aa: CSAPRGGLGDEQFF

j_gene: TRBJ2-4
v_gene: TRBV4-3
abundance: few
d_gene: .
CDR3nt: TGCGCCAGCAGCCAAGAGGACATTCAGTACTTC
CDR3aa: CASSQEDIQYF

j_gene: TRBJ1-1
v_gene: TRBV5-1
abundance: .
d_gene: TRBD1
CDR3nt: TGCGCCAGCAGCACCTCGACAGGGCGGAACACTGAAGCTTTCTTT
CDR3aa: CASSTSTGRNTEAFF

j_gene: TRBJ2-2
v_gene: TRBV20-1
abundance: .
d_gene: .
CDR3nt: TGCAGTGCTAGAAAGGGGGGGAGGACCGGGGAGCTGTTTTTT
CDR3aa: CSARKGGRTGELFF

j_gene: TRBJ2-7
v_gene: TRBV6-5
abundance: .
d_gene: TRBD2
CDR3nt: TGTGCCAGCAGTCGGGACTACCGGCAGTACTTC
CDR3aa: CASSRDYRQYF

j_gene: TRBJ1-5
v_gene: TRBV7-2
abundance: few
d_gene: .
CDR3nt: TGTGCCAGCAGCCAGGGGTGGCAGCCCCAGCATTTT
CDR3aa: CASSQGWQPQHF

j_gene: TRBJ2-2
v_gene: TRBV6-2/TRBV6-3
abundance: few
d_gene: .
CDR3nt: TGTGCCAGCAGCCAACCCACAGGACGTAACACCGGGGAGCTGTTTTTT
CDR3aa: CASSQPTGRNTGELFF